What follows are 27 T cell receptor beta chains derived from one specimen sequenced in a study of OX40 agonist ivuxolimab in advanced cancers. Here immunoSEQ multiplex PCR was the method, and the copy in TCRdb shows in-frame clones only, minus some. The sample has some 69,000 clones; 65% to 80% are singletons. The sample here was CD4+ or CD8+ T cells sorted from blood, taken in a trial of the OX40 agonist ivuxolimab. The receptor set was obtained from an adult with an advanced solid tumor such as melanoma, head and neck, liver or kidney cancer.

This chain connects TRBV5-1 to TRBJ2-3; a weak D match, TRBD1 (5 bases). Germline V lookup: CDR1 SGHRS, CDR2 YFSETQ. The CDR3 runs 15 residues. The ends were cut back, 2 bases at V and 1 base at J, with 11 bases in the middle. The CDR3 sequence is CASSLFPGRTDTQYF. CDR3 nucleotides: TGCGCCAGCAGCTTATTCCCAGGGCGCACAGATACGCAGTATTTT.

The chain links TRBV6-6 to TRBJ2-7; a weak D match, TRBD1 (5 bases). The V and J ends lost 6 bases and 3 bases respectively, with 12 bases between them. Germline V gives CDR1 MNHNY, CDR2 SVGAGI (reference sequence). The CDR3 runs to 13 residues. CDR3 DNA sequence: TGTGCCAGCAGCCTAGGACACAGCTACGAGCAGTACTTC. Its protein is CASSLGHSYEQYF.

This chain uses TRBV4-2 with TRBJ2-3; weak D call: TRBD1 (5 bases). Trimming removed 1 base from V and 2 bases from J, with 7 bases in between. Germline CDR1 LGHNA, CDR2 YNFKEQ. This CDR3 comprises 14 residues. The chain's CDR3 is CASSQGGDTDTQYF. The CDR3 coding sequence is TGTGCCAGCAGCCAAGGGGGCGACACAGATACGCAGTATTTT.

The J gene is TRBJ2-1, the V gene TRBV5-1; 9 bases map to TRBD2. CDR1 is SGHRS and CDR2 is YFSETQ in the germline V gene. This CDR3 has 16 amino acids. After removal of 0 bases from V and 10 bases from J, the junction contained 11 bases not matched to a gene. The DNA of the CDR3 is TGCGCCAGCAGCTTGGAGCCAGCGGGGGGCCGAGGGGAGCAGTTCTTC. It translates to CASSLEPAGGRGEQFF. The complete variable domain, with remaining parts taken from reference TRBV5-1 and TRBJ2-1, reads KAGVTQTPRYLIKTRGQQVTLSCSPISGHRSVSWYQQTPGQGLQFLFEYFSETQRNKGNFPGRFSGRQFSNSRSEMNVSTLELGDSALYLCASSLEPAGGRGEQFFGPGTRLTVL.

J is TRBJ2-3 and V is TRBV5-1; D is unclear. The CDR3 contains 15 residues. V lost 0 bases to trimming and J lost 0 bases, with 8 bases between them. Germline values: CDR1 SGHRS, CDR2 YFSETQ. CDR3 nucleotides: TGCGCCAGCAGCTTGGCGGTGGCTAGCACAGATACGCAGTATTTT. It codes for CASSLAVASTDTQYF.

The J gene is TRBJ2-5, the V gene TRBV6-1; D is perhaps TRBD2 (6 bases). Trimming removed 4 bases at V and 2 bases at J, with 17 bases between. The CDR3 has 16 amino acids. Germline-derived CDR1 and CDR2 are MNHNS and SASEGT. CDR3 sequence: CASSGRTPGDQETQYF. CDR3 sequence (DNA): TGTGCCAGCAGTGGAAGGACCCCGGGGGATCAAGAGACCCAGTACTTC.

CDR3 in DNA: TGTGCCAGCAGCCCCAGGGGGCGGACAGATACGCAGTATTTT. Protein: CASSPRGRTDTQYF. The gene calls are TRBV5-6 and TRBJ2-3; 8 bases are shared with TRBD1. Germline CDR1 is SGHDT and CDR2 is YYEEEE. V lost 4 bases, J lost 3 bases, and 4 bases stayed unmatched. This CDR3 spans 14 amino acids.

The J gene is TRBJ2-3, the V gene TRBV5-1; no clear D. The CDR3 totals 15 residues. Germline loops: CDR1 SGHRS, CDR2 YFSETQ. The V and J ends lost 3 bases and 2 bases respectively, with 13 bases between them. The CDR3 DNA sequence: TGCGCCAGCAGCTCAACCGGGTCTAACACAGATACGCAGTATTTT. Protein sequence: CASSSTGSNTDTQYF.

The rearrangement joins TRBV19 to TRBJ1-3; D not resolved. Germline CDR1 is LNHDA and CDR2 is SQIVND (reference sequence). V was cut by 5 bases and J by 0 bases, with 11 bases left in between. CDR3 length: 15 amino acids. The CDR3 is CASSPGPASGNTIYF. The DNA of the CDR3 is TGTGCCAGTAGTCCGGGCCCTGCCTCTGGAAACACCATATATTTT.

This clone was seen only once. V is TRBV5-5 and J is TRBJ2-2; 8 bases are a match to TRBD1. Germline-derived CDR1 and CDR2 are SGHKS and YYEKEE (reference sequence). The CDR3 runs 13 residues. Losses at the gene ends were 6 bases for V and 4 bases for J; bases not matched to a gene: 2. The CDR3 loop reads CASNTGGTGELFF. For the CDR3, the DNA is TGTGCCAGCAACACAGGGGGCACCGGGGAGCTGTTTTTT.

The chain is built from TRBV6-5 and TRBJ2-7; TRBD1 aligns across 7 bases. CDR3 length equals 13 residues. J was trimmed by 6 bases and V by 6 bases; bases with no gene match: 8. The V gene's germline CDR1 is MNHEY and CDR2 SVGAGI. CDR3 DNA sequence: TGTGCCAGCAGGATACAGGGGAGCGGCGAGCAGTACTTC. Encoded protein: CASRIQGSGEQYF.

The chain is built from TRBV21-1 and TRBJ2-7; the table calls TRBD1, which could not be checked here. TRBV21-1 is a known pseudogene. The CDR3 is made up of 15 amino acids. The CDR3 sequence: CASSLLPGRSREQYF. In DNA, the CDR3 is TGTGCCAGCAGCCTACTACCAGGGCGGTCGAGGGAGCAGTACTTC.

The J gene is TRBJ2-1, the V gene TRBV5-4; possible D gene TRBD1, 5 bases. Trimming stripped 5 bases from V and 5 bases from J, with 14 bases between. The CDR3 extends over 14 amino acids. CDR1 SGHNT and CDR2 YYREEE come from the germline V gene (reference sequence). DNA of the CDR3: TGTGCCAGCAGGACCGACAGCAGGCACAATGAGCAGTTCTTC. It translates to CASRTDSRHNEQFF.

CDR3 bases: TGTGCCAGTAGTAGGACAGGTTCACCACCTTCCTACGAGCAGTACTTC. Translated, it gives CASSRTGSPPSYEQYF. The V and J genes are TRBV19 and TRBJ2-7; 7 positions match TRBD1. Germline-derived CDR1 and CDR2 are LNHDA and SQIVND (reference sequence). CDR3 length equals 16 residues. V lost 4 bases, J lost 1 base, and 10 bases stayed unmatched. Full variable domain (outside the CDR3, taken from reference TRBV19 and TRBJ2-7): DGGITQSPKYLFRKEGQNVTLSCEQNLNHDAMYWYRQDPGQGLRLIYYSQIVNDFQKGDIAEGYSVSREKKESFPLTVTSAQKNPTAFYLCASSRTGSPPSYEQYFGPGTRLTVT.

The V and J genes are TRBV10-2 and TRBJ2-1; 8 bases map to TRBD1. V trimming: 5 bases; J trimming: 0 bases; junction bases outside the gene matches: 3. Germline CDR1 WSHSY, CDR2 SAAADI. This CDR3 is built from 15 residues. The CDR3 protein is CASSKQGASYNEQFF. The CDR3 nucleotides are TGCGCCAGCAGTAAGCAGGGGGCCTCCTACAATGAGCAGTTCTTC.

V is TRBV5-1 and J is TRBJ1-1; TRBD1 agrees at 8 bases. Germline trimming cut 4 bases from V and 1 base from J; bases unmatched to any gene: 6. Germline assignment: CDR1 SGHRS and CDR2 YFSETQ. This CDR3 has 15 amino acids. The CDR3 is CASSPRTGSNTEAFF. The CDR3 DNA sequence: TGCGCCAGCAGCCCCCGGACAGGGTCGAACACTGAAGCTTTCTTT.

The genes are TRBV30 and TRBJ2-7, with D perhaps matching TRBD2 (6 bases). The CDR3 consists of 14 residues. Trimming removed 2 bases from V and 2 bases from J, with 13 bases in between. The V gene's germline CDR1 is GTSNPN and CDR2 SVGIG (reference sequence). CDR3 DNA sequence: TGTGCCTGGAGTTCGGACTACCCCACCTACGAGCAGTACTTC. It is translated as CAWSSDYPTYEQYF.

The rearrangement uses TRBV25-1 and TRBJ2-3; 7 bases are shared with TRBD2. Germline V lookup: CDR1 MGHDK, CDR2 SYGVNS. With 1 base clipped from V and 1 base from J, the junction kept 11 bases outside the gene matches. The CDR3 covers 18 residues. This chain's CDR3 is CASSESMGVAGRTDTQYF. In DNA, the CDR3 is TGTGCCAGCAGTGAATCTATGGGAGTAGCGGGCCGCACAGATACGCAGTATTTT. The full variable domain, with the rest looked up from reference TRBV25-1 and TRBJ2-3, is EADIYQTPRYLVIGTGKKITLECSQTMGHDKMYWYQQDPGMELHLIHYSYGVNSTEKGDLSSESTVSRIRTEHFPLTLESARPSHTSQYLCASSESMGVAGRTDTQYFGPGTRLTVL.

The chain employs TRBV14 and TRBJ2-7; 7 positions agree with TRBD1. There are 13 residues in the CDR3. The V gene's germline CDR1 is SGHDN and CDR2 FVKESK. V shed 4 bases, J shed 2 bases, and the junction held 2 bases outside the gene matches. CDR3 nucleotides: TGTGCCAGCAGCCGGGGACAGCCCTACGAGCAGTACTTC. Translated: CASSRGQPYEQYF.

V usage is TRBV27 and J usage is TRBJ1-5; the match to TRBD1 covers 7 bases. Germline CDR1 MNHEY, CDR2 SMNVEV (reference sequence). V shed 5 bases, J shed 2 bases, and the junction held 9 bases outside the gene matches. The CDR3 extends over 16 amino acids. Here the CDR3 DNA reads TGTGCCAGCAGTCCGCGGGACAGCCGGGGCAATCAGCCCCAGCATTTT. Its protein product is CASSPRDSRGNQPQHF.

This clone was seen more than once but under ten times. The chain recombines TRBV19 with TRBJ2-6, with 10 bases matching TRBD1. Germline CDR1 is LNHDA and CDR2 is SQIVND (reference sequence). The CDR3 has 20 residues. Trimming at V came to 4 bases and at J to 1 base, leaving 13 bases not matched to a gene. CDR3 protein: CASSTGTGDRPSSGANVLTF. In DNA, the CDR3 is TGTGCCAGTAGTACCGGGACAGGGGACCGACCCTCATCTGGGGCCAACGTCCTGACTTTC.

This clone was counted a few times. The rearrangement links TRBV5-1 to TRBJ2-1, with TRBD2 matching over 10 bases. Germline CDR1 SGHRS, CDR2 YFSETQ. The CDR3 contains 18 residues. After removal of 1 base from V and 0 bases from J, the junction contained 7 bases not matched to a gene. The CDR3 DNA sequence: TGCGCCAGCAGCTTGATAGCGGGGGGCCATAGCTCCTACAATGAGCAGTTCTTC. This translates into CASSLIAGGHSSYNEQFF.

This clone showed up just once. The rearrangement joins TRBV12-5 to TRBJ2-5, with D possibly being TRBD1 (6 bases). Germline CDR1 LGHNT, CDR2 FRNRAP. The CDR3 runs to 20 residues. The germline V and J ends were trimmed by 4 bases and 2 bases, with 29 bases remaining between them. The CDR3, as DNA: TGTGCTAGTGGTTCCGCCGACAACAGGGCCTTCCCGAACCGACAAGAGACCCAGTACTTC. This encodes CASGSADNRAFPNRQETQYF.

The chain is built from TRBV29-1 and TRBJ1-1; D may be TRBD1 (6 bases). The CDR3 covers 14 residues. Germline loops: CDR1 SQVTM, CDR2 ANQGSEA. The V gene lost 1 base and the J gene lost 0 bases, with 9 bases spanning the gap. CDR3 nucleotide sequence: TGCAGCGTTGAAGGATGGACAGTGAACACTGAAGCTTTCTTT. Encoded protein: CSVEGWTVNTEAFF.

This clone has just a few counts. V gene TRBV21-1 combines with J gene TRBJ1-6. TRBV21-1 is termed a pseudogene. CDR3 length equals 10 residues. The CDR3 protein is CASRNSPLHF. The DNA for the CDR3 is TGTGCCAGCAGGAATTCACCCCTCCACTTT.

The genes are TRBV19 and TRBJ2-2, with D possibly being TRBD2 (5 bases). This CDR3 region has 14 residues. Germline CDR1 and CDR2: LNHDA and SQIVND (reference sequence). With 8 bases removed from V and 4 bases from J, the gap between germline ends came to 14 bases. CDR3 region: CASDEGASTGELFF. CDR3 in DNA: TGTGCCAGTGATGAGGGAGCGAGCACCGGGGAGCTGTTTTTT.

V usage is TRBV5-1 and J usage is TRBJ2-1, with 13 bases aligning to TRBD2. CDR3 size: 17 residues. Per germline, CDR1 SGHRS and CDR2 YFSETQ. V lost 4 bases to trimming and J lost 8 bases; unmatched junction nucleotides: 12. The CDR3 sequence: CASSRYPGLAGRDEQFF. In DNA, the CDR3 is TGCGCCAGCAGCCGATATCCGGGACTAGCGGGGAGGGATGAGCAGTTCTTC.